These 30 T cell receptor beta chains originate from one sample sequenced in a study of Ad26.COV2.S vaccination and SARS-CoV-2 variants. Treatment described: around 19 received Ad26.COV2.S at low or high dose, single or two shots; 5 received placebo; per-sample allocation not given. Sampling happened 63 days after the first vaccine or placebo injection. Using immunoSEQ multiplex PCR, the repertoire was profiled, and TCRdb retains in-frame clones only, with some absent. Here the sample spans about 680,000 clones, more than 70% being singletons. The sequencing here drew on peripheral blood, taken in a trial of Ad26.COV2.S vaccine versus placebo. The receptors come from a person between 18 and 65 years old who received the Ad26.COV2.S COVID-19 vaccine or a placebo.

The chain couples TRBV18 to TRBJ2-2; D possibly corresponds to TRBD1 (6 bases). V lost 5 bases and J lost 6, with 10 bases in between. Germline CDR1 is KGHSH and CDR2 is LQKENI. The CDR3 runs to 13 residues. The CDR3 bases are TGTGCCAGCTCAGGAACAGGGCCCGGGGAGCTGTTTTTT. It is translated as CASSGTGPGELFF.

The chain links TRBV6-5 to TRBJ1-5; D unresolved. Germline CDR1 and CDR2: MNHEY and SVGAGI. This CDR3 has 12 residues. V lost 8 bases and J 2 bases, leaving 7 bases between the germline ends. The CDR3 here is CASHHGNQPQHF. Here the CDR3 DNA reads TGTGCCAGCCACCACGGCAATCAGCCCCAGCATTTT.

The gene calls are TRBV5-1 and TRBJ2-1, with 12 nucleotides matching TRBD2. Trimming at V came to 0 bases and at J to 9 bases, leaving 4 bases not matched to a gene. Germline V gene sequence: CDR1 SGHRS, CDR2 YFSETQ. The CDR3 loop spans 15 amino acids. CDR3 nucleotide sequence: TGCGCCAGCAGCTTGGGACTAGCGGGAGTTACTGAGCAGTTCTTC. It encodes CASSLGLAGVTEQFF.

This clone showed up just once. This chain connects TRBV27 to TRBJ2-5; TRBD2 agrees at 9 bases. This CDR3 region has 16 residues. V lost 5 bases, J lost 13 bases, and 20 bases stayed unmatched. Germline-derived CDR1 and CDR2 are MNHEY and SMNVEV (reference sequence). This CDR3 is CASSKSLPGIAGAPYF. The CDR3 DNA is TGTGCCAGCAGTAAATCCCTCCCGGGGATAGCGGGGGCACCGTACTTC.

This clone has just one count. The rearrangement joins TRBV30 to TRBJ1-1, with a tentative D call TRBD1 (5 bases). CDR3 length: 15 amino acids. V was cut by 0 bases and J by 2 bases, with 13 bases left in between. Germline lookup yields CDR1 GTSNPN and CDR2 SVGIG (reference sequence). CDR3 sequence reads: CAWSVLRTLNTEAFF. CDR3 nucleotide sequence: TGTGCCTGGAGTGTACTTCGGACACTAAACACTGAAGCTTTCTTT. The full variable domain, with the rest looked up from reference TRBV30 and TRBJ1-1, is SQTIHQWPATLVQPVGSPLSLECTVEGTSNPNLYWYRQAAGRGLQLLFYSVGIGQISSEVPQNLSASRPQDRQFILSSKKLLLSDSGFYLCAWSVLRTLNTEAFFGQGTRLTVV.

This clone was seen at least ten times. This chain connects TRBV7-8 to TRBJ1-5; D is undetermined. The V and J ends lost 2 bases and 2 bases respectively, with 7 bases between them. The germline V gene has CDR1 SGHVS and CDR2 FQNEAQ. The CDR3 is 14 residues long. This CDR3 reads CASSLPGGNQPQHF. Written as DNA, the CDR3 is TGTGCCAGCAGCTTACCGGGAGGCAATCAGCCCCAGCATTTT.

This chain links TRBV19 with TRBJ2-7; D may be TRBD2 (6 bases). The V gene lost 1 base and the J gene lost 4 bases, with 8 bases spanning the gap. This CDR3 contains 13 residues. CDR1 and CDR2 (germline): LNHDA, SQIVND (reference sequence). The CDR3 loop reads CASSIAGAYEQYF. CDR3 DNA sequence: TGTGCCAGTAGTATAGCGGGAGCTTACGAGCAGTACTTC. Combining the CDR3 with reference TRBV19 and TRBJ2-7 gives the whole variable domain DGGITQSPKYLFRKEGQNVTLSCEQNLNHDAMYWYRQDPGQGLRLIYYSQIVNDFQKGDIAEGYSVSREKKESFPLTVTSAQKNPTAFYLCASSIAGAYEQYFGPGTRLTVT.

The chain employs TRBV12-3 or TRBV12-4 and TRBJ2-1, with 8 bases fitting TRBD2. With 10 bases clipped from V and 2 bases from J, the junction kept 1 base outside the gene matches. The CDR3 extends over 12 amino acids. The CDR3 DNA reads TGTGCCACCGGGGGGGCCTACAATGAGCAGTTCTTC. This gives the protein CATGGAYNEQFF.

The V and J genes are TRBV12-3 or TRBV12-4 and TRBJ2-5; D unresolved. The CDR3 consists of 13 residues. Trimming removed 9 bases at V and 6 bases at J, with 17 bases between. CDR3 DNA: TGTGCCAGTACGTCCCAAAATTGGAAGACCCAGTACTTC. Translating it yields CASTSQNWKTQYF.

V is TRBV11-3 and J is TRBJ2-3, with D tentatively TRBD2 (5 bases). Germline V gene data show CDR1 as SGHNT and CDR2 as YENEEA. The V gene lost 1 base and the J gene lost 1 base, with 12 bases spanning the gap. This CDR3 contains 16 residues. The CDR3 nucleotides are TGTGCCAGCAGCTTAGGCAGCGGTCCCCGCACAGATACGCAGTATTTT. Translated: CASSLGSGPRTDTQYF.

This sequence joins TRBV2 and TRBJ1-1; D remains ambiguous. Germline V gene data show CDR1 as SNHLY and CDR2 as FYNNEI. Trimming took 0 bases from V and 5 from J, leaving 13 bases between them. The CDR3 has 15 amino acids. The CDR3 sequence: CASSEAEEGLTEAFF. CDR3 coding DNA: TGTGCCAGCAGTGAAGCGGAAGAAGGGTTGACTGAAGCTTTCTTT.

CDR3 protein: CASSLAAISSYNEQFF. The CDR3 DNA follows: TGCGCCAGCAGCTTGGCTGCCATTAGCTCCTACAATGAGCAGTTCTTC. The chain has TRBV5-1 and TRBJ2-1; D not resolved. The length of the CDR3 is 16 residues. The germline gives CDR1 SGHRS, CDR2 YFSETQ. Between the trimmed V and J ends, which lost 0 bases and 0 bases, there was a span of 10 bases. The variable domain in full, completed from reference TRBV5-1 and TRBJ2-1, reads KAGVTQTPRYLIKTRGQQVTLSCSPISGHRSVSWYQQTPGQGLQFLFEYFSETQRNKGNFPGRFSGRQFSNSRSEMNVSTLELGDSALYLCASSLAAISSYNEQFFGPGTRLTVL.

This clone is a singleton in its sample. The rearrangement joins TRBV7-9 to TRBJ2-3; D not certain. The CDR3 spans 16 residues. CDR1 and CDR2 (germline): SEHNR, FQNEAQ (reference sequence). V was shortened by 1 base and J by 2 bases, with 13 bases between the two germline ends. The CDR3 region has the DNA TGTGCCAGCAGCTTAGAGATATCGGCAGCCACAGATACGCAGTATTTT. Amino acids: CASSLEISAATDTQYF.

The chain combines TRBV7-9 with TRBJ1-4; D call uncertain. V lost 3 bases and J 8 bases, leaving 13 bases between the germline ends. The CDR3 length is 14 residues. Germline CDR1 is SEHNR and CDR2 is FQNEAQ (reference sequence). DNA for the CDR3: TGTGCCAGCAGCTTGCCTGCGGAGAGGGAAAAACTGTTTTTT. It encodes CASSLPAEREKLFF.

This chain connects TRBV19 to TRBJ2-5; 8 nucleotides match TRBD1. V dropped 1 base and J dropped 2; count of bases not matched to a gene: 3. The CDR3 spans 15 residues. CDR1 and CDR2 from the germline V gene are LNHDA and SQIVND (reference sequence). The CDR3 DNA reads TGTGCCAGTAGTATAGGAGGGACAGGTCAAGAGACCCAGTACTTC. The encoded protein is CASSIGGTGQETQYF.

A single count supports this clone. This rearrangement joins TRBV10-3 to TRBJ1-5; 7 nucleotides align to TRBD1. This CDR3 has 15 amino acids. Trimming at V came to 0 bases and at J to 5 bases, leaving 4 bases not matched to a gene. Per the germline V gene, CDR1 is ENHRY and CDR2 is SYGVKD. CDR3 sequence (DNA): TGTGCCATCAGTGAGTCGCCGGACAGGTATCAGCCCCAGCATTTT. The encoded protein is CAISESPDRYQPQHF.

This clone was picked up one time. This sequence joins TRBV6-5 and TRBJ1-4, with D possibly TRBD1 on 5 matching bases. This CDR3 is 14 amino acids long. With 2 bases removed from V and 4 bases from J, the gap between germline ends came to 8 bases. The V gene's germline CDR1 is MNHEY and CDR2 SVGAGI. The CDR3 sequence: CASSYRRVNEKLFF. DNA of the CDR3: TGTGCCAGCAGTTACCGCAGGGTTAATGAAAAACTGTTTTTT.

The CDR3 region has the DNA TGTGCCAGCAGTGGGGACGGTTTCTACGAGCAGTACTTC. Amino acids: CASSGDGFYEQYF. This chain joins TRBV12-3 or TRBV12-4 and TRBJ2-7; TRBD1 or TRBD2 may be the D gene (5 bases each). The CDR3 loop spans 13 amino acids. Deletions cut 5 bases from V and 3 bases from J, with 11 bases between.

This chain's CDR3 is CASRPGGAGPYEQYF. CDR3 DNA sequence: TGTGCCAGCAGGCCCGGGGGGGCGGGTCCCTACGAGCAGTACTTC. The V gene is TRBV5-4, the J gene TRBJ2-7; 8 bases map to TRBD2. From germline, CDR1 is SGHNT and CDR2 YYREEE (reference sequence). The CDR3 length is 15 residues. V lost 5 bases and J lost 2; bases outside the gene matches: 9. Full variable domain (outside the CDR3, taken from reference TRBV5-4 and TRBJ2-7): ETGVTQSPTHLIKTRGQQVTLRCSSQSGHNTVSWYQQALGQGPQFIFQYYREEENGRGNFPPRFSGLQFPNYSSELNVNALELDDSALYLCASRPGGAGPYEQYFGPGTRLTVT.

V gene TRBV27 combines with J gene TRBJ2-6, with 7 bases aligning to TRBD1. V gave up 6 bases and J gave up 1 base; unmatched junction bases: 6. The germline V gene encodes CDR1 MNHEY and CDR2 SMNVEV (reference sequence). The CDR3 length is 16 residues. For the CDR3, the DNA is TGTGCCAGCAGAAATTGGGGACAGTCTGGGGCCAACGTCCTGACTTTC. Translated, it gives CASRNWGQSGANVLTF.

The chain links TRBV28 to TRBJ1-2; TRBD1 matches 7 bases. Germline CDR1 reads MDHEN; CDR2 reads SYDVKM. V dropped 3 bases and J dropped 1; count of bases not matched to a gene: 2. The CDR3 totals 14 residues. In DNA, the CDR3 is TGTGCCAGCAGTTTTTGGGACAGTAACTATGGCTACACCTTC. It translates to CASSFWDSNYGYTF.

This chain joins TRBV6-5 and TRBJ1-1; unclear D gene. The CDR3 length is 14 residues. V was shortened by 5 bases and J by 2 bases, with 12 bases between the two germline ends. Germline CDR1 MNHEY, CDR2 SVGAGI. CDR3: CASSTPTPNTEAFF. The CDR3, as DNA: TGTGCCAGCAGTACTCCGACTCCTAACACTGAAGCTTTCTTT.

V and J are TRBV6-5 and TRBJ2-5, with TRBD2 as a possible D gene (6 bases). Germline V lookup: CDR1 MNHEY, CDR2 SVGAGI. The V end lost 4 bases, the J end lost 5 bases, and 11 bases lay between the germline ends. This CDR3 has 13 residues. CDR3 in amino acids: CASSSNGGETQYF. CDR3 DNA: TGTGCCAGCAGTTCTAACGGAGGGGAGACCCAGTACTTC.

J is TRBJ2-5 and V is TRBV7-8, with 7 bases that match TRBD2. The CDR3 extends over 16 amino acids. The trim removed 5 bases at V and 4 bases at J, leaving 13 bases unmatched. The germline CDR1 and CDR2 sequences are SGHVS and FQNEAQ. The CDR3 DNA follows: TGTGCCAGCAGCCTTATAGGACGGGGGGTATCAGAGACCCAGTACTTC. Its protein is CASSLIGRGVSETQYF.

The sample holds one count of this clone. The chain recombines TRBV5-1 with TRBJ2-3; 7 bases match TRBD2. CDR3 length: 16 amino acids. Germline CDR1 is SGHRS and CDR2 is YFSETQ. Losses at the gene ends were 2 bases for V and 0 bases for J; bases not matched to a gene: 6. CDR3 residues: CASSFYGGFSTDTQYF. CDR3 in DNA: TGCGCCAGCAGCTTTTACGGGGGGTTCAGCACAGATACGCAGTATTTT.

The rearrangement uses TRBV2 and TRBJ1-5; no clear D. Trimming took 2 bases from V and 0 from J, leaving 11 bases between them. The CDR3 consists of 16 residues. Germline values: CDR1 SNHLY, CDR2 FYNNEI. The CDR3 sequence is CASSERGVYSNQPQHF. The CDR3 coding sequence is TGTGCCAGCAGTGAACGCGGGGTTTATAGCAATCAGCCCCAGCATTTT.

The chain joins TRBV19 to TRBJ1-5; possible D gene TRBD1, 5 bases. CDR1 and CDR2 (germline): LNHDA, SQIVND (reference sequence). CDR3 size: 15 residues. V was pared by 6 bases and J by 7 bases, with 19 bases between. The CDR3 DNA is TGTGCCAGTAGAACCCTCGTGGAGAGGGGACAGCCCCAGCATTTT. The encoded protein is CASRTLVERGQPQHF. Complete variable domain (other parts from reference TRBV19 and TRBJ1-5): DGGITQSPKYLFRKEGQNVTLSCEQNLNHDAMYWYRQDPGQGLRLIYYSQIVNDFQKGDIAEGYSVSREKKESFPLTVTSAQKNPTAFYLCASRTLVERGQPQHFGDGTRLSIL.

This clone is a singleton in its sample. Other nucleotide sequences in the sample specify the same CDR3. V gene TRBV18 combines with J gene TRBJ2-7; D unclear. V was trimmed by 3 bases and J by 3 bases, leaving 6 bases between them. This CDR3 is built from 12 residues. The germline V gene encodes CDR1 KGHSH and CDR2 LQKENI. This chain's CDR3 is CASSPTGYEQYF. Here the CDR3 DNA reads TGTGCCAGCTCACCGACGGGCTACGAGCAGTACTTC.

The chain joins TRBV29-1 to TRBJ2-5; maybe TRBD1 (6 bases). The CDR3 is made up of 13 amino acids. Trimming took 7 bases from V and 2 from J, leaving 14 bases between them. CDR1 is SQVTM, CDR2 ANQGSEA, per germline. In DNA form, the CDR3 reads TGCAGCGCACCGACAGGAACGCAAGAGACCCAGTACTTC. Its translation is CSAPTGTQETQYF.

This clone was seen a single time. This CDR3 is also generated by other DNA sequences in the sample. The J gene is TRBJ2-7, the V gene TRBV10-2; D is uncertain. The V gene lost 2 bases and the J gene lost 4 bases, with 3 bases spanning the gap. The CDR3 spans 11 residues. Germline assignment: CDR1 WSHSY and CDR2 SAAADI. The CDR3 reads CASSEGYEQYF. The CDR3 region has the DNA TGCGCCAGCAGTGAGGGTTACGAGCAGTACTTC.